The T cell receptor beta chain described here comes from a study of cytomegalovirus exposure and HLA in healthy donors. Study as a whole: The platform used for the 100 to 150 validation repertoires matched that of the roughly 700 first-cohort repertoires, a later analysis reported. Study-level findings and limits: Rarity characterized most TCR sequences, yet some public TCRs appeared in many donors. High specificity and sensitivity for cytomegalovirus status were reported for the classifier. TCR beta chains numbering some 160 were designated cytomegalovirus-associated.

The table came from immunoSEQ multiplex PCR; TCRdb's copy has only in-frame clones and leaves some out. Of about 140,000 clones listed, around nine tenths are singletons. Note on this clone: As yet, its antigen is unknown.

The CDR3 consists of 11 residues. The germline V gene has CDR1 SGHAT and CDR2 FQNNGV. V lost 3 bases to trimming and J lost 7 bases, with 7 bases between them. Sequencing was carried out using PBMCs. This sequence joins TRBV11-2 and TRBJ2-7; no clear D. The receptor was isolated from a man aged 18 to 30 in good health and CMV-seropositive. CDR3 bases: TGTGCCAGCAGCTTTAGTCCGGAGCAGTACTTC. Its translation: CASSFSPEQYF. Full variable domain (outside the CDR3, taken from reference TRBV11-2 and TRBJ2-7): EAGVAQSPRYKIIEKRQSVAFWCNPISGHATLYWYQQILGQGPKLLIQFQNNGVVDDSQLPKDRFSAERLKGVDSTLKIQPAKLEDSAVYLCASSFSPEQYFGPGTRLTVT.